This T cell receptor beta chain was sequenced for a study of CD8 T cells in ankylosing spondylitis. The study's findings and limits: Reportedly, significant enrichment of disease-linked clones occurred in matched ankylosing spondylitis synovial fluid.

Germline-derived CDR1 and CDR2 are DFQATT and SNEGSKA (reference sequence). With V trimmed by 0 bases and J by 0 bases, 2 bases remained unmatched. The CDR3 totals 16 residues. TCRdb processed the 5' RACE reads anew with MiXCR; each CDR3 protein has one entry. The sample lists some 200,000 distinct CDR3 sequences, around 25% seen once, with approximately 6.6% in the top ten. This clonotype was found a few times. Its antigen is unidentified. The sample comprised blood, either unsorted or a sorted T cell fraction (not recorded which). The source of this sequence is a male donor with ankylosing spondylitis or in good health (not recorded which). J is TRBJ2-7 and V is TRBV20-1; 13 nucleotides align to TRBD2. This chain's CDR3 is CSARDTSGRVSYEQYF. The CDR3 DNA sequence: TGCAGTGCTAGAGATACTAGCGGGAGGGTCTCCTACGAGCAGTACTTC.